The rows below give T cell receptor beta chains drawn from one sample of a study of blood T cells in healthy people across ages. TCRdb fed the 5' RACE reads into MiXCR, producing one record per CDR3 protein. Here the sample spans 700,000 to 900,000 distinct CDR3 sequences, roughly 24% being singletons. The data were also submitted as part of a second study, on T cells of mothers and their children.

Sequences were obtained from blood. The receptors were sampled from a boy aged 5-17 years in good health. Each CDR3 is given with its conserved first and last residue. Each record gives: V gene, D gene, J gene, clone size, CDR3 protein, CDR3 DNA. D genes are given only for firm matches. Size tells how often a clone was seen (once, few, many) or the class of an expanded clone, and some rows leave it out.

>TRBV4-1|.|TRBJ1-1|.
CASSQIKGGEAFF
TGCGCCAGCAGCCAGATAAAGGGGGGGGAAGCTTTCTTT
>TRBV11-1|.|TRBJ1-1|few
CASSLALGPTEAFF
TGTGCCAGCAGCTTAGCGCTTGGACCCACTGAAGCTTTCTTT
>TRBV12-3/TRBV12-4|.|TRBJ2-2|.
CASSTIDHTGELFF
TGTGCCAGCAGTACAATAGACCACACCGGGGAGCTGTTTTTT
>TRBV3-1|TRBD1|TRBJ2-5|many
CASSRGQQETQYF
TGTGCCAGCAGCAGGGGACAGCAAGAGACCCAGTACTTC
>TRBV7-3|.|TRBJ2-3|.
CASSGRARDTQYF
TGTGCCAGCAGCGGGCGGGCGAGAGATACGCAGTATTTT
>TRBV11-2|TRBD1|TRBJ2-5|few
CACSLDLIGQGFF
TGTGCCTGCAGCTTAGATCTCATAGGACAGGGGTTCTTC
>TRBV14|TRBD1|TRBJ2-7|.
CASSPLGQDAYEQYF
TGTGCCAGCAGCCCCCTAGGACAGGACGCCTACGAGCAGTACTTC
>TRBV7-8|.|TRBJ2-1|.
CASSPMSGIWEQFF
TGTGCCAGCAGCCCCATGTCAGGGATATGGGAGCAGTTCTTC
>TRBV12-5|TRBD1|TRBJ1-2|.
CASGSGQGKNYGYTF
TGTGCTAGTGGTTCGGGACAGGGGAAAAACTATGGCTACACCTTC
>TRBV20-1|.|TRBJ2-2|few
CSALGPGELFF
TGCAGTGCCCTCGGGCCCGGGGAGCTGTTTTTT
>TRBV9|TRBD2|TRBJ2-7|.
CASSPGERGAYEQYF
TGTGCCAGCAGCCCCGGGGAGCGGGGGGCCTACGAGCAGTACTTC
>TRBV30|.|TRBJ2-2|few
CAWRGLATNTGELFF
TGTGCCTGGAGAGGTCTAGCTACAAACACCGGGGAGCTGTTTTTT
>TRBV4-1|.|TRBJ2-7|.
CASSQVPGDSYEQYF
TGCGCCAGCAGCCAGGTACCGGGGGACTCCTACGAGCAGTACTTC
>TRBV12-3/TRBV12-4|.|TRBJ2-1|.
CASSRNGNEQFF
TGTGCCAGCAGTAGGAACGGCAATGAGCAGTTCTTC
>TRBV7-8|TRBD1|TRBJ2-3|.
CASSLRTGGSSDTQYF
TGTGCCAGCAGCCTTCGGACAGGGGGCTCGTCAGATACGCAGTATTTT
>TRBV11-2|.|TRBJ2-5|.
CASSFSYNQETQYF
TGTGCCAGCAGCTTTAGCTATAACCAAGAGACCCAGTACTTC